This TCR beta chain is drawn from a study of T-cell reconstitution after alpha-beta-depleted transplantation in children. Study-wide findings and caveats: Expanded graft clones, several hundred of them, were reportedly the source of alpha-beta T cells about two months after transplant. Some patients' high day-60 TCRbeta diversity was attributed to recipient cells surviving conditioning. Fresh T-cell production supplied most of the T-cell counts and diversity seen one year after transplant.

Unique molecular identifiers were incorporated into the prepared TCRbeta library. TCRdb passed the PCR reads through MiXCR, listing each CDR3 protein once. The sample includes more than 500,000 distinct CDR3 sequences, about an eighth of them seen just once. A word on this clonotype: Antigen specificity is unknown.

The CDR3 sequence is 16 residues long. Trimming at V came to 7 bases and at J to 5 bases, leaving 12 bases not matched to a gene. From germline, CDR1 is MNHEY and CDR2 SMNVEV (reference sequence). V gene TRBV27 combines with J gene TRBJ2-7; 12 bases are a match to TRBD1. The sequencing here drew on PBMCs, mostly from graft donor cells, taken 180 days after TCRalphabeta/CD19-depleted stem cell transplant. The receptor was derived from a female patient aged 2-9 years who had a stem cell transplant for aplastic anemia, so the T cells may come from the graft donor. Written as DNA, the CDR3 is TGTGCCAGCACCCCTAGGGGACAGGGGGCGGTCAACGAGCAGTACTTC. This codes for CASTPRGQGAVNEQYF.